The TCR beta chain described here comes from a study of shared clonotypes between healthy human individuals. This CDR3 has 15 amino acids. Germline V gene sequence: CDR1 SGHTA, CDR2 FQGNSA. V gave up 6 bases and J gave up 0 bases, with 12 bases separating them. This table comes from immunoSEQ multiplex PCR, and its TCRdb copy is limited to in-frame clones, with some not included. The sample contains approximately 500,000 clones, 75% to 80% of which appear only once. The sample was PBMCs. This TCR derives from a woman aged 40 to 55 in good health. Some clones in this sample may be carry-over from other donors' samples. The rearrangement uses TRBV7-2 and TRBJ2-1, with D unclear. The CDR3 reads CASSPSVSSYNEQFF. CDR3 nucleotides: TGTGCCAGCAGTCCGAGCGTTAGCTCCTACAATGAGCAGTTCTTC.